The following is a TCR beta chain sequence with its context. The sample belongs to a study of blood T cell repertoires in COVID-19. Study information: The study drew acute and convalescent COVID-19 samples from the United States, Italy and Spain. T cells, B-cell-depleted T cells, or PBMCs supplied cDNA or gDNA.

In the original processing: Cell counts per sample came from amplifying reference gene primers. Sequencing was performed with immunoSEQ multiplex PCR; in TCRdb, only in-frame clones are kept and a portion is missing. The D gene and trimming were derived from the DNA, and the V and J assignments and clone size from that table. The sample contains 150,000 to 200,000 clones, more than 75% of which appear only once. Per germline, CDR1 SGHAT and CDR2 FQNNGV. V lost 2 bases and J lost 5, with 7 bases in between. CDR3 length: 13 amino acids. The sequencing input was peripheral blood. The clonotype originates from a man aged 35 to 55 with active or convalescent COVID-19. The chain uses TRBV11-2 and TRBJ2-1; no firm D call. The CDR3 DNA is TGTGCCAGCAGCTTAAACCGGGACAATGAGCAGTTCTTC. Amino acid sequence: CASSLNRDNEQFF.